Following are 29 T cell receptor beta chains from one sample sequenced in a study of post-analysis software for immune sequencing data. Whole-study results and caveats: In patients, about 5 TRBV segments were more frequent than in controls, with TRBV5-6, TRBV5-1 and TRBV20-1 among them.

cDNA libraries for TCR beta contained unique molecular identifiers. Using its own MiXCR run on the PCR reads, TCRdb lists one record per CDR3 protein. The table shows about 540,000 distinct CDR3 sequences, with around a third occurring only once. What these receptors recognize is not known. Sample: blood. The receptor set was obtained from a girl younger than 18 with multiple sclerosis.

The V call is TRBV7-9, the J call TRBJ2-3; no firm D call. Trimming stripped 1 base from V and 6 bases from J, with 14 bases between. CDR3 length equals 15 residues. Per germline, CDR1 SEHNR and CDR2 FQNEAQ (reference sequence). DNA for the CDR3: TGTGCCAGCAGCTTAGTCGACCGCACAGTTGATACGCAGTATTTT. Translating gives CASSLVDRTVDTQYF.

The chain is built from TRBV5-1 and TRBJ2-7, with TRBD1 identical over 9 bases. This CDR3 comprises 14 residues. The V and J ends lost 4 bases and 5 bases, in that order; junction bases with no gene match: 7. Germline CDR1 and CDR2: SGHRS and YFSETQ. CDR3 in amino acids: CASSTGTGWHEQYF. Here the CDR3 DNA reads TGCGCCAGCAGCACCGGGACAGGGTGGCACGAGCAGTACTTC.

The J gene is TRBJ2-7, the V gene TRBV18; 7 bases agree with TRBD1. The CDR3 consists of 15 residues. The ends lost 3 bases at V and 1 base at J; junction bases unmatched: 6. Per germline, CDR1 KGHSH and CDR2 LQKENI. CDR3 nucleotides: TGTGCCAGCTCACCCTTCGGACAGGCATCCTACGAGCAGTACTTC. Protein: CASSPFGQASYEQYF.

The CDR3 nucleotides read TGCAGTGCTAGGTCGACAGGGGAACGTAATCAGCCCCAGCATTTT. This codes for CSARSTGERNQPQHF. V gene TRBV20-1 combines with J gene TRBJ1-5, with TRBD1 matching over 8 bases. Germline V gene lookup returns CDR1 DFQATT and CDR2 SNEGSKA (reference sequence). The J segment lost 4 bases and the V segment lost 3 bases, leaving 8 bases of the junction unmatched. CDR3 length: 15 amino acids.

The CDR3 DNA is TGTGCCAGCAGCTTAGCCGGGACCCCCCTTGAGCAGTTCTTC. It encodes CASSLAGTPLEQFF. The chain is built from TRBV7-9 and TRBJ2-1; D might be TRBD1 or TRBD2, each matching 5 bases. This CDR3 is 14 amino acids long. The germline CDR1 and CDR2 sequences are SEHNR and FQNEAQ (reference sequence). V was trimmed by 0 bases and J by 9 bases, leaving 12 bases between them.

The chain links TRBV7-3 to TRBJ2-5; 8 bases are a match to TRBD2. Per germline, CDR1 SGHTA and CDR2 FQGTGA. V dropped 3 bases and J dropped 1; count of bases not matched to a gene: 4. CDR3 length: 15 residues. In nucleotides, the CDR3 is TGTGCCAGCAGCTTTCGGGGGGGGTTCCAAGAGACCCAGTACTTC. Translating it yields CASSFRGGFQETQYF.

This clonotype was counted between two and nine times. This chain links TRBV5-1 with TRBJ2-5; the D gene is possibly TRBD2 (5 bases). The CDR3 runs 15 residues. Germline V lookup: CDR1 SGHRS, CDR2 YFSETQ. Trimming cost V 0 bases and J 2 bases, with 11 bases left between them. This CDR3 is CASSLGTYEQETQYF. The CDR3 bases are TGCGCCAGCAGCTTGGGGACTTATGAACAAGAGACCCAGTACTTC.

The rearrangement links TRBV20-1 to TRBJ2-3, with TRBD1 as a possible D gene (5 bases). CDR3 length equals 19 residues. Germline CDR1 DFQATT, CDR2 SNEGSKA (reference sequence). V was trimmed by 1 base and J by 0 bases, leaving 23 bases between them. The chain's CDR3 is CSARVEEWVGLSSTDTQYF. CDR3 sequence (DNA): TGCAGTGCTAGAGTTGAAGAATGGGTGGGGCTATCTAGCACAGATACGCAGTATTTT.

The chain employs TRBV13 and TRBJ2-6; D remains unclear. CDR1 and CDR2 (germline): PRHDT, FYEKMQ (reference sequence). This CDR3 is built from 20 residues. Trimming shortened V by 2 bases and J by 0 bases, and 20 bases separated the two germline ends. CDR3: CASSLITVAATLSGANVLTF. The CDR3 DNA reads TGTGCCAGCAGCTTAATCACGGTGGCAGCGACTCTCTCTGGGGCCAACGTCCTGACTTTC.

The chain recombines TRBV7-2 with TRBJ2-1, with TRBD2 matching 12 bases. This CDR3 has 17 amino acids. Trimming at V came to 1 base and at J to 6 bases, leaving 7 bases not matched to a gene. Per the germline V gene, CDR1 is SGHTA and CDR2 is FQGNSA. The CDR3 sequence: CASSLDLAGGVCNEQFF. CDR3 nucleotide sequence: TGTGCCAGCAGCTTAGACCTAGCGGGGGGGGTTTGCAATGAGCAGTTCTTC.

The chain carries TRBV12-3 or TRBV12-4 and TRBJ2-7, with TRBD1 identical over 9 bases. V lost 5 bases to trimming and J lost 12 bases; unmatched junction nucleotides: 17. The CDR3 loop spans 15 amino acids. DNA of the CDR3: TGTGCCAGCAGTGGCCTTGGGACAGGGTTAGAGACCCGGTACTTC. Its translation is CASSGLGTGLETRYF.

This clonotype showed up just once. A read error is likely, as this CDR3 ends without the conserved phenylalanine or tryptophan. This CDR3 is CASQAQLSSYEQYY. DNA for the CDR3: TGTGCCAGCCAAGCACAACTGAGCTCCTACGAGCAGTACTAC. The chain recombines TRBV7-8 with TRBJ2-7, with D unresolved. This CDR3 region has 14 residues. The V and J ends lost 8 bases and 0 bases respectively, with 14 bases between them. In germline, CDR1 is SGHVS, CDR2 FQNEAQ.

The chain is built from TRBV20-1 and TRBJ2-5; weak D call: TRBD1 (5 bases). Trimming removed 3 bases from V and 4 bases from J, with 18 bases in between. Germline V gives CDR1 DFQATT, CDR2 SNEGSKA (reference sequence). CDR3 size: 15 residues. CDR3 sequence (DNA): TGCAGTGCTAGCGAGATAGGACCAGGGCCAGAGACCCAGTACTTC. This encodes CSASEIGPGPETQYF.

CDR3 in DNA: TGCAGTGCTGGGGGGACTAGAGGCCACAATGAGCAGTTCTTC. Translation: CSAGGTRGHNEQFF. The chain links TRBV20-1 to TRBJ2-1; 8 positions match TRBD2. The germline gives CDR1 DFQATT, CDR2 SNEGSKA (reference sequence). This CDR3 contains 14 residues. J lost 5 bases, V lost 5 bases, and 8 bases had no gene match.

This clonotype was seen a few times. The CDR3: CSTQQGFTGELFF. The CDR3 region has the DNA TGCAGCACCCAACAGGGGTTCACCGGGGAGCTGTTTTTT. This chain connects TRBV29-1 to TRBJ2-2, with TRBD1 matching 7 bases. V lost 8 bases, J lost 4 bases, and 7 bases stayed unmatched. Germline CDR1 SQVTM, CDR2 ANQGSEA. This CDR3 region has 13 residues.

In this sample, this clonotype turned up a few times. The CDR3 loop reads CSAREGVGEQFF. Written as DNA, the CDR3 is TGCAGCGCAAGGGAAGGGGTGGGTGAGCAGTTCTTC. This chain links TRBV29-1 with TRBJ2-1; TRBD1 might be the D (5 bases). The CDR3 is 12 residues long. V shed 7 bases and J shed 9 bases, with 16 bases lying between them. Germline loops: CDR1 SQVTM, CDR2 ANQGSEA.

This clonotype was found many times. The chain joins TRBV2 to TRBJ2-5, with D uncertain. The CDR3 runs 11 residues. Germline CDR1 reads SNHLY; CDR2 reads FYNNEI. The V gene lost 6 bases and the J gene lost 9 bases, with 11 bases spanning the gap. The CDR3 sequence is CASSPIQAQYF. For the CDR3, the DNA is TGTGCCAGCAGCCCTATACAAGCCCAGTACTTC.

The V and J genes are TRBV3-1 and TRBJ2-7; 12 nucleotides agree with TRBD1. With 3 bases clipped from V and 6 bases from J, the junction kept 3 bases outside the gene matches. Germline V CDR1 and CDR2: LGHDT, YNNKEL (reference sequence). CDR3 size: 14 residues. The CDR3 sequence: CASSHGTGGGEQYF. In DNA, the CDR3 is TGTGCCAGCAGCCACGGGACAGGGGGCGGCGAGCAGTACTTC.

The chain is built from TRBV29-1 and TRBJ2-5, with 8 bases identical to TRBD1. With 4 bases clipped from V and 5 bases from J, the junction kept 9 bases outside the gene matches. This CDR3 has 14 residues. In germline, CDR1 is SQVTM, CDR2 ANQGSEA. CDR3 protein: CSVGDRRMGETQYF. In DNA, the CDR3 is TGCAGCGTTGGGGACAGGAGAATGGGGGAGACCCAGTACTTC. Filled out from reference TRBV29-1 and TRBJ2-5, the complete variable domain reads SAVISQKPSRDICQRGTSLTIQCQVDSQVTMMFWYRQQPGQSLTLIATANQGSEATYESGFVIDKFPISRPNLTFSTLTVSNMSPEDSSIYLCSVGDRRMGETQYFGPGTRLLVL.

There are a few counts of this clonotype. The chain links TRBV6-5 to TRBJ2-2; 11 positions match TRBD2. The ends lost 4 bases at V and 6 bases at J; junction bases unmatched: 10. The CDR3 totals 17 residues. Germline CDR1 reads MNHEY; CDR2 reads SVGAGI. DNA for the CDR3: TGTGCCAGCAGTTGGAATAGCGGGGGGGCTTGGTCCGGGGAGCTGTTTTTT. Translated: CASSWNSGGAWSGELFF.

The chain is built from TRBV3-1 and TRBJ1-1; a weak D match, TRBD1 (5 bases). Germline V gene data show CDR1 as LGHDT and CDR2 as YNNKEL (reference sequence). V was clipped by 1 base and J by 5 bases, with 11 bases between them. This CDR3 is 14 amino acids long. The CDR3 DNA is TGTGCCAGCAGCCAAGTGAAGGGGAGGACTGAAGCTTTCTTT. Its protein is CASSQVKGRTEAFF. The full variable domain, with the rest looked up from reference TRBV3-1 and TRBJ1-1, is DTAVSQTPKYLVTQMGNDKSIKCEQNLGHDTMYWYKQDSKKFLKIMFSYNNKELIINETVPNRFSPKSPDKAHLNLHINSLELGDSAVYFCASSQVKGRTEAFFGQGTRLTVV.

The chain has TRBV5-1 and TRBJ2-3; 7 nucleotides match TRBD1. J lost 0 bases, V lost 4 bases, and 5 bases had no gene match. CDR3 length: 15 amino acids. Germline CDR1 SGHRS, CDR2 YFSETQ. CDR3 in amino acids: CASSNTGESTDTQYF. CDR3 DNA sequence: TGCGCCAGCAGCAACACAGGGGAGAGCACAGATACGCAGTATTTT.

V and J are TRBV29-1 and TRBJ1-3, with D perhaps matching TRBD1 (5 bases). Germline CDR1 is SQVTM and CDR2 is ANQGSEA. CDR3 size: 14 residues. Trimming removed 4 bases from V and 2 bases from J, with 12 bases in between. The CDR3 DNA reads as TGCAGCGTTGTAGGGGAGAGAGCTGGAAACACCATATATTTT. Its protein is CSVVGERAGNTIYF. The full variable domain, rest sourced from reference TRBV29-1 and TRBJ1-3, is SAVISQKPSRDICQRGTSLTIQCQVDSQVTMMFWYRQQPGQSLTLIATANQGSEATYESGFVIDKFPISRPNLTFSTLTVSNMSPEDSSIYLCSVVGERAGNTIYFGEGSWLTVV.

The chain employs TRBV7-2 and TRBJ2-1; the match to TRBD2 covers 7 bases. Germline V gene sequence: CDR1 SGHTA, CDR2 FQGNSA. This CDR3 is built from 14 residues. Trimming cost V 7 bases and J 9 bases; bases outside gene matches: 12. DNA for the CDR3: TGTGCCAGCACTCTGGGGGGGAGGATCAGTGAGCAGTTCTTC. The encoded protein is CASTLGGRISEQFF.

At least ten counts were recorded for this clonotype. The rearrangement joins TRBV7-9 to TRBJ1-6, with 8 bases that match TRBD1. V was clipped by 7 bases and J by 9 bases; unmatched bases: 5. Germline CDR1 SEHNR, CDR2 FQNEAQ (reference sequence). The CDR3 is 13 amino acids. The DNA of the CDR3 is TGTGCCAGCAAAGTGGACAGGGCTTCACCCCTCCACTTT. This gives the protein CASKVDRASPLHF.

The chain links TRBV6-1 to TRBJ1-5; perhaps TRBD1 as D (6 bases). The CDR3 length is 13 residues. CDR1 is MNHNS, CDR2 SASEGT, per germline. With 9 bases removed from V and 3 bases from J, the gap between germline ends came to 12 bases. The CDR3 loop is CARIQGVNQPQHF. CDR3 DNA: TGTGCCAGGATACAGGGCGTCAATCAGCCCCAGCATTTT.

CDR3: CSGTIGGAKTQYF. The DNA for the CDR3 is TGCAGTGGAACCATCGGGGGGGCCAAGACCCAGTACTTC. The V and J genes are TRBV20-1 and TRBJ2-5, with 8 bases aligning to TRBD2. The CDR3 runs 13 residues. Losses at the gene ends were 7 bases for V and 6 bases for J; bases not matched to a gene: 10. Looked up from germline, CDR1 is DFQATT and CDR2 is SNEGSKA (reference sequence).

The chain is built from TRBV7-8 and TRBJ1-2; D might be TRBD1 (5 bases). V lost 5 bases and J 0 bases, leaving 19 bases between the germline ends. The CDR3 consists of 17 residues. Germline V gives CDR1 SGHVS, CDR2 FQNEAQ. The CDR3 region has the DNA TGTGCCAGCAGCCCCGATGCCGGGACGTTAGCTAACTATGGCTACACCTTC. Its protein is CASSPDAGTLANYGYTF.

This chain uses TRBV7-9 with TRBJ2-5, with 7 bases matching TRBD1. Germline V lookup: CDR1 SEHNR, CDR2 FQNEAQ (reference sequence). The junction had 11 bases not matched to a gene; V was cut back by 3 bases and J by 7 bases. This CDR3 is 15 amino acids long. CDR3 sequence (DNA): TGTGCCAGCAGCTTTCCGATTCCGGGACAGTGGACCCAGTACTTC. Protein sequence: CASSFPIPGQWTQYF.